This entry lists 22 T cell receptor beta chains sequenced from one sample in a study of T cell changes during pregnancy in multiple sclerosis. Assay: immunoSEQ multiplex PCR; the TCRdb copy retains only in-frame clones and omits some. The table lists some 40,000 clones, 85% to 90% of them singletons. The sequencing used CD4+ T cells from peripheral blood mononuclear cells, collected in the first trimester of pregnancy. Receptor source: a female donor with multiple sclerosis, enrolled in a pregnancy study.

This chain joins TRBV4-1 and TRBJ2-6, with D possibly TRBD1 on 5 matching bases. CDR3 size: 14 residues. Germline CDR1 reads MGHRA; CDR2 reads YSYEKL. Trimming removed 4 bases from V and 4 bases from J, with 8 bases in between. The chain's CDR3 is CASSPGWGANVLTF. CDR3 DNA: TGCGCCAGCAGCCCAGGGTGGGGGGCCAACGTCCTGACTTTC.

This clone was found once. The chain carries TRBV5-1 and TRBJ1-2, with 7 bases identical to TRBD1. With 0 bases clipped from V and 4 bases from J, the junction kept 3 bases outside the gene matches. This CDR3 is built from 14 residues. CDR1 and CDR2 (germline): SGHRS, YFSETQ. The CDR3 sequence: CASSLEGTVYGYTF. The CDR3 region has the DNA TGCGCCAGCAGCTTGGAAGGGACAGTCTATGGCTACACCTTC.

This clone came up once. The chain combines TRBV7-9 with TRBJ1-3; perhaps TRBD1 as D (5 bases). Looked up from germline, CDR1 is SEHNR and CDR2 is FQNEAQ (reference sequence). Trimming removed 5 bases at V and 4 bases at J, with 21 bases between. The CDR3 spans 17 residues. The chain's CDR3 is CASSPGGAGRIGNTIYF. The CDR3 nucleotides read TGTGCCAGCAGCCCCGGAGGGGCCGGAAGGATCGGAAACACCATATATTTT. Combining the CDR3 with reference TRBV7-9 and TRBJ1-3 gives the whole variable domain DTGVSQNPRHKITKRGQNVTFRCDPISEHNRLYWYRQTLGQGPEFLTYFQNEAQLEKSRLLSDRFSAERPKGSFSTLEIQRTEQGDSAMYLCASSPGGAGRIGNTIYFGEGSWLTVV.

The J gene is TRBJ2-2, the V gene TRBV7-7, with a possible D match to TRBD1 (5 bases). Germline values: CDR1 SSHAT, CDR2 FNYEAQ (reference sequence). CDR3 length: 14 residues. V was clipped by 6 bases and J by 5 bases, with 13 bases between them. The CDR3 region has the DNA TGTGCCAGCAGTCCCATTAGGGGAACCGGGGAGCTGTTTTTT. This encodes CASSPIRGTGELFF.

CDR3 region: CASSPRAVNQPQHF. CDR3 nucleotide sequence: TGCGCCAGCTCTCCCAGGGCGGTCAATCAGCCCCAGCATTTT. This chain joins TRBV4-1 and TRBJ1-5; tentative D call: TRBD1 (5 bases). CDR3 length equals 14 residues. Trimming left V 8 bases short and J 3 bases short, with 14 bases between. Germline V gene sequence: CDR1 MGHRA, CDR2 YSYEKL.

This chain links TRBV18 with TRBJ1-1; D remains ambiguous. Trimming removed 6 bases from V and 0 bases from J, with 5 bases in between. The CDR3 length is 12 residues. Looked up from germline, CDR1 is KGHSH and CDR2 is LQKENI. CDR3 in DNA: TGTGCCAGCTCGCGTGTGAACACTGAAGCTTTCTTT. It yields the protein CASSRVNTEAFF.

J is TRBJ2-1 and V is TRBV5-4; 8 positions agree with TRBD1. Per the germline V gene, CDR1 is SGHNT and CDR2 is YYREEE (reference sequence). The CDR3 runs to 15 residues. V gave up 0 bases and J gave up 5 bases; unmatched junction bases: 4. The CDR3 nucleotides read TGTGCCAGCAGCTTGGGACAGGGGTCCCACAATGAGCAGTTCTTC. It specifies CASSLGQGSHNEQFF.

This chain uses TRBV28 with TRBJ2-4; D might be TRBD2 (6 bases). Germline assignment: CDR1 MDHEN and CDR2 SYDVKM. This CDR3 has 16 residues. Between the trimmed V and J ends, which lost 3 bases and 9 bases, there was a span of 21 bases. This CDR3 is CASSFARGGTLGIQYF. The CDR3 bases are TGTGCCAGCAGTTTCGCACGTGGCGGGACGCTGGGCATTCAGTACTTC.

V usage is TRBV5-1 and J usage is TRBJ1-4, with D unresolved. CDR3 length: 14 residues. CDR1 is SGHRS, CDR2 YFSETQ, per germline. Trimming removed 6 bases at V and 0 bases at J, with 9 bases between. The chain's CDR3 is CASTADSTNEKLFF. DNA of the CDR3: TGCGCCAGCACCGCCGACTCAACTAATGAAAAACTGTTTTTT.

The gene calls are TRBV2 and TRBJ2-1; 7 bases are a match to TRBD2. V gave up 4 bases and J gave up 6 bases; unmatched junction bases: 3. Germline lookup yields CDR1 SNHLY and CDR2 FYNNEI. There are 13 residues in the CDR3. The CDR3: CASSVTSFNEQFF. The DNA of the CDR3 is TGTGCCAGCAGTGTGACTAGCTTCAATGAGCAGTTCTTC.

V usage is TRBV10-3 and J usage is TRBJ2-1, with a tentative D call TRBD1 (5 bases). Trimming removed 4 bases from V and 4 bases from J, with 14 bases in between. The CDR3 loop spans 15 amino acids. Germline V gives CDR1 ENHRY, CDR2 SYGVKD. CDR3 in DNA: TGTGCCATCAGTGCCCTATTGGGGCAGTACAATGAGCAGTTCTTC. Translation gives CAISALLGQYNEQFF.

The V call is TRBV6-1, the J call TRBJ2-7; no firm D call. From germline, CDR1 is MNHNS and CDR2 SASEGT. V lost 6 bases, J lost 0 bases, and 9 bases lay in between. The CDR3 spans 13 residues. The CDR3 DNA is TGTGCCAGCAGCCTTACTTTCTCCTACGAGCAGTACTTC. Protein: CASSLTFSYEQYF.

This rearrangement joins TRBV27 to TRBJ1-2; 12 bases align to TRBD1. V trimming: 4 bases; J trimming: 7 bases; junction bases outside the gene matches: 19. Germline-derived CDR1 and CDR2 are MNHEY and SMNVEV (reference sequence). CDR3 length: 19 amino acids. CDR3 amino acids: CASSSAFLNMGQGAGGYTF. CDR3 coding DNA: TGTGCCAGCAGTTCCGCCTTTCTTAACATGGGACAGGGGGCAGGTGGCTACACCTTC.

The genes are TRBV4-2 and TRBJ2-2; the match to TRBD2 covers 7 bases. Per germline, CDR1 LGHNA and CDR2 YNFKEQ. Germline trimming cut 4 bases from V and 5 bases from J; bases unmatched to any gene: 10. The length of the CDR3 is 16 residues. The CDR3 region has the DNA TGTGCCAGCAGCCCCCGCTCCCGGGGGGAGACCGGGGAGCTGTTTTTT. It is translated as CASSPRSRGETGELFF.

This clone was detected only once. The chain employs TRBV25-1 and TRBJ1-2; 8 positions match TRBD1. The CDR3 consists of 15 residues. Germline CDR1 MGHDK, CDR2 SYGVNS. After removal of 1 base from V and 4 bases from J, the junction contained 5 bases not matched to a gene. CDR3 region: CASSELETGAYGYTF. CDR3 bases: TGTGCCAGCAGTGAATTGGAGACAGGGGCCTATGGCTACACCTTC.

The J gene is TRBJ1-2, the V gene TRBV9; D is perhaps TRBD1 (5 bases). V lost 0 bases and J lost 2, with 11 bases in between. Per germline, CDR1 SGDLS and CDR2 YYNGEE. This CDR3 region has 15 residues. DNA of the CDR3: TGTGCCAGCAGCGTAGGCGAAGGGGCGAACTATGGCTACACCTTC. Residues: CASSVGEGANYGYTF.

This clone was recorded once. The CDR3 reads CASSEGGRAAQPQHF. CDR3 nucleotide sequence: TGTGCCAGCAGTGAGGGCGGGAGGGCTGCTCAGCCCCAGCATTTT. V usage is TRBV6-1 and J usage is TRBJ1-5; no definite D call. The CDR3 runs 15 residues. V was cut by 3 bases and J by 6 bases, with 15 bases left in between. Germline V gene sequence: CDR1 MNHNS, CDR2 SASEGT.

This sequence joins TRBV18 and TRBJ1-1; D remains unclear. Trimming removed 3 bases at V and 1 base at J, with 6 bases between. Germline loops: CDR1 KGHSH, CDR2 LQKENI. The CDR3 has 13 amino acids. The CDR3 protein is CASSPSQNTEAFF. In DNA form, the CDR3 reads TGTGCCAGCTCACCGAGCCAGAACACTGAAGCTTTCTTT.

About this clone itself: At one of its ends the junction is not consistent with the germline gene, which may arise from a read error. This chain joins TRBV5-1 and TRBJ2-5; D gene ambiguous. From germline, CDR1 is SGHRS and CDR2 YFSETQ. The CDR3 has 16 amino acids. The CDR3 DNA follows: TGCGCCAGCACCTTGGCCAAGTTTACAGCCGAAGAGACCCAGTACTTC. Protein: CASTLAKFTAEETQYF. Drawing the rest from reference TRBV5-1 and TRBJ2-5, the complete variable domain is KAGVTQTPRYLIKTRGQQVTLSCSPISGHRSVSWYQQTPGQGLQFLFEYFSETQRNKGNFPGRFSGRQFSNSRSEMNVSTLELGDSALYLCASTLAKFTAEETQYFGPGTRLLVL.

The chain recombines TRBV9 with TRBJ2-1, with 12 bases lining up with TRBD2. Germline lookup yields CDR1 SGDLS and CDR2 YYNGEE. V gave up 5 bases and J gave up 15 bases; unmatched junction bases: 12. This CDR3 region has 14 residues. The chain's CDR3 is CASRQGLAGTRVFF. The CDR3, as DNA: TGTGCCAGCAGACAGGGACTAGCGGGTACGAGAGTGTTCTTC.

CDR3 in amino acids: CASTRSRSSYNEQFF. The CDR3 DNA follows: TGTGCCAGCACCAGATCGAGGAGCTCCTACAATGAGCAGTTCTTC. The chain is built from TRBV5-8 and TRBJ2-1; D unresolved. CDR3 length equals 15 residues. Germline-derived CDR1 and CDR2 are SGHTS and YDEGEE. With 6 bases removed from V and 0 bases from J, the gap between germline ends came to 13 bases. The full variable domain, in which reference TRBV5-8 and TRBJ2-1 provide the parts outside the CDR3, is EAGVTQSPTHLIKTRGQQATLRCSPISGHTSVYWYQQALGLGLQFLLWYDEGEERNRGNFPPRFSGRQFPNYSSELNVNALELEDSALYLCASTRSRSSYNEQFFGPGTRLTVL.

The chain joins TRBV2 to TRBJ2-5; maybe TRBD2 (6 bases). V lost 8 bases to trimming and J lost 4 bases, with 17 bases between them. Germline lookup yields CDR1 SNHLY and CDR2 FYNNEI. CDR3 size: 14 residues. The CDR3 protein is CASHDNMGGETQYF. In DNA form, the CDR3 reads TGTGCCAGCCATGACAACATGGGGGGAGAGACCCAGTACTTC.